The clone carrying this T cell receptor beta chain was observed once. What it binds is unknown. Sequence at one end of the junction differs from germline and may be a read error. The record originates from a study of T cells after yellow fever vaccination. Via MiXCR, TCRdb re-called the 5' RACE reads, giving one row per CDR3 protein. The sample has about 180,000 distinct CDR3 sequences, approximately 6.2% seen once; the top ten hold roughly 3%. The germline V gene has CDR1 SGHTA and CDR2 FQGNSA. The CDR3 loop spans 13 amino acids. Broader study findings: Clones from primary vaccination mostly reappeared after the booster (approximately 96% CD4, approximately 91% CD8).

The genes are TRBV7-2 and TRBJ1-2; 8 positions match TRBD1. The specimen was CD4+ T cells sorted from PBMCs, collected on the day of the first yellow fever vaccination. This clonotype was obtained from a man between 18 and 35 years old who received the YFV17D yellow fever vaccine. This CDR3 is CASSQGANCGYTF. CDR3 nucleotide sequence: TGTGCCAGCAGCCAGGGGGCTAACTGTGGCTACACCTTC.